The 10 T cell receptor beta chains below come from one sample, sequenced in a study of T cells in Graves' hyperthyroidism and ophthalmopathy. Amplified TCR beta CDR3 regions came from RNA transcripts. The TCR CDR3 was amplified in a first-round RT-PCR using the HTBI primer set. TCRdb reanalysed the multiplex PCR reads using MiXCR and keeps one entry per CDR3 protein. Of around 350,000 distinct CDR3 sequences detected, 17% appear once; the ten largest clones hold approximately 33%. The sample consisted of blood. Receptors originate from a woman aged 25 to 45 with Graves' hyperthyroidism that later progressed to Graves' ophthalmopathy.

This clonotype was detected many times. The chain uses TRBV28 and TRBJ1-4; D is perhaps TRBD1 (6 bases). Trimming cost V 6 bases and J 4 bases, with 18 bases left between them. This CDR3 region has 16 residues. Germline lookup yields CDR1 MDHEN and CDR2 SYDVKM. The CDR3 reads CASRAPQGLGNEKLFF. The CDR3, as DNA: TGTGCCAGCAGAGCTCCACAGGGACTCGGTAATGAAAAACTGTTTTTT.

This clonotype was recorded at least ten times. This chain joins TRBV12-3 or TRBV12-4 and TRBJ1-1; D not certain. The germline V and J ends were trimmed by 6 bases and 3 bases, with 23 bases remaining between them. The CDR3 runs 17 residues. The CDR3: CASSFESGLPTDTEAFF. The CDR3 DNA sequence: TGTGCCAGCAGCTTCGAATCGGGCCTACCCACCGACACTGAAGCTTTCTTT.

This clonotype has at least ten counts. The V gene is TRBV2, the J gene TRBJ2-3; unclear D gene. Germline CDR1 reads SNHLY; CDR2 reads FYNNEI. The V and J ends lost 4 bases and 1 base respectively, with 3 bases between them. The CDR3 runs 12 residues. CDR3 bases: TGTGCCAGCAGTGGGGGCACAGATACGCAGTATTTT. Its translation: CASSGGTDTQYF.

The chain carries TRBV19 and TRBJ1-5; unclear D gene. This CDR3 region has 12 residues. V was trimmed by 3 bases and J by 4 bases, leaving 4 bases between them. Germline loops: CDR1 LNHDA, CDR2 SQIVND (reference sequence). In DNA form, the CDR3 reads TGTGCCAGTAGTATGGGGAATCAGCCCCAGCATTTT. It is translated as CASSMGNQPQHF. The full variable domain, rest sourced from reference TRBV19 and TRBJ1-5, is DGGITQSPKYLFRKEGQNVTLSCEQNLNHDAMYWYRQDPGQGLRLIYYSQIVNDFQKGDIAEGYSVSREKKESFPLTVTSAQKNPTAFYLCASSMGNQPQHFGDGTRLSIL.

Ten or more counts support this clonotype. The chain joins TRBV7-9 to TRBJ2-7; D unresolved. The CDR3 loop spans 12 amino acids. Trimming removed 5 bases from V and 0 bases from J, with 5 bases in between. CDR1 and CDR2 from the germline V gene are SEHNR and FQNEAQ (reference sequence). The CDR3: CASSHTSYEQYF. CDR3 coding DNA: TGTGCCAGCAGCCACACCTCCTACGAGCAGTACTTC.

This chain links TRBV19 with TRBJ2-6; D unresolved. This CDR3 region has 16 residues. Germline V gene sequence: CDR1 LNHDA, CDR2 SQIVND (reference sequence). V dropped 6 bases and J dropped 2 bases, with 14 bases sitting between them. The CDR3 region is CASSWAFGPGANVLTF. DNA of the CDR3: TGTGCCAGTAGCTGGGCGTTTGGCCCTGGGGCCAACGTCCTGACTTTC.

Comment on this clonotype: This may be a read error, as it is one base from a much larger clone. The CDR3: CASASGEATGELFF. CDR3 DNA sequence: TGTGCCAGCGCTAGCGGGGAGGCCACCGGGGAGCTGTTTTTT. The V gene is TRBV6-2 or TRBV6-3, the J gene TRBJ2-2; TRBD2 aligns across 9 bases. Germline CDR1 and CDR2: MNHEY and SVGEGT. The CDR3 is made up of 14 amino acids. Trimming cost V 8 bases and J 4 bases; bases outside gene matches: 5.

This clonotype was seen at least ten times. The rearrangement links TRBV9 to TRBJ2-5, with 11 bases matching TRBD2. The trim removed 3 bases at V and 5 bases at J, leaving 6 bases unmatched. Per the germline V gene, CDR1 is SGDLS and CDR2 is YYNGEE. CDR3 length equals 15 residues. In DNA, the CDR3 is TGTGCCAGCAGCGCCAGACTAGCGGGAATGGAGACCCAGTACTTC. As protein: CASSARLAGMETQYF. Variable domain in full (rest from reference TRBV9 and TRBJ2-5): DSGVTQTPKHLITATGQRVTLRCSPRSGDLSVYWYQQSLDQGLQFLIQYYNGEERAKGNILERFSAQQFPDLHSELNLSSLELGDSALYFCASSARLAGMETQYFGPGTRLLVL.

The DNA for the CDR3 is TGCGCCAGCAGTGATGAGCAGTTCTTC. Encoded protein: CASSDEQFF. The chain is built from TRBV10-1 and TRBJ2-1; the D is unclear. Trimming removed 3 bases from V and 9 bases from J, with 0 bases in between. In germline, CDR1 is WNHNN, CDR2 SYGVQD (reference sequence). The CDR3 runs to 9 residues.

The table lists this clonotype with many counts. The chain combines TRBV18 with TRBJ2-2, with no clear D. In germline, CDR1 is KGHSH, CDR2 LQKENI. The CDR3 loop spans 14 amino acids. The V gene lost 0 bases and the J gene lost 4 bases, with 6 bases spanning the gap. CDR3 protein: CASSPPRLTGELFF. In nucleotides, the CDR3 is TGTGCCAGCTCACCACCGAGGCTCACCGGGGAGCTGTTTTTT.